Below, 21 T cell receptor beta chains from the same sample are listed, as sequenced in a study of cytomegalovirus exposure and HLA in healthy donors. Libraries were prepared by immunoSEQ multiplex PCR; TCRdb keeps only in-frame clonotypes and omits some of them. The table shows about 150,000 clones, with approximately 94% occurring only once. Source material: PBMCs. The receptors derive from a man aged 18 to 30 in good health and CMV-seropositive.

This sequence joins TRBV7-9 and TRBJ2-7; TRBD2 matches at 8 bases. In germline, CDR1 is SEHNR, CDR2 FQNEAQ (reference sequence). The junction had 3 bases not matched to a gene; V was cut back by 3 bases and J by 2 bases. CDR3 length: 14 amino acids. The CDR3 loop reads CASSFAGGAYEQYF. The CDR3 bases are TGTGCCAGCAGCTTCGCGGGGGGAGCCTACGAGCAGTACTTC.

The chain recombines TRBV5-4 with TRBJ2-5, with 8 positions matching TRBD2. Germline assignment: CDR1 SGHNT and CDR2 YYREEE (reference sequence). This CDR3 region has 15 residues. Trimming removed 4 bases from V and 3 bases from J; junction bases left unmatched: 8. CDR3 protein: CASSQSGSGEETQYF. The DNA of the CDR3 is TGTGCCAGCAGCCAGAGCGGGAGTGGAGAAGAGACCCAGTACTTC.

The rearrangement links TRBV5-1 to TRBJ2-2; D uncertain. This CDR3 contains 13 residues. Between the trimmed V and J ends, which lost 4 bases and 4 bases, there was a span of 8 bases. Germline loops: CDR1 SGHRS, CDR2 YFSETQ. The CDR3 coding sequence is TGCGCCAGCAGCGTACAAAGCACCGGGGAGCTGTTTTTT. Amino acid sequence: CASSVQSTGELFF.

The chain uses TRBV5-1 and TRBJ2-7; TRBD2 matches at 9 bases. In germline, CDR1 is SGHRS, CDR2 YFSETQ. With 1 base clipped from V and 0 bases from J, the junction kept 17 bases outside the gene matches. This CDR3 comprises 20 residues. The CDR3 DNA sequence: TGCGCCAGCAGCTTGCGCCCAGGGAGCGGGAGGTACCCGAGCTCCTACGAGCAGTACTTC. The encoded protein is CASSLRPGSGRYPSSYEQYF. Complete variable domain (other parts from reference TRBV5-1 and TRBJ2-7): KAGVTQTPRYLIKTRGQQVTLSCSPISGHRSVSWYQQTPGQGLQFLFEYFSETQRNKGNFPGRFSGRQFSNSRSEMNVSTLELGDSALYLCASSLRPGSGRYPSSYEQYFGPGTRLTVT.

CDR3 sequence: CAVGQGADTQYF. For the CDR3, the DNA is TGTGCCGTCGGACAGGGGGCAGATACGCAGTATTTT. V usage is TRBV10-3 and J usage is TRBJ2-3; 10 bases are a match to TRBD1. The trim removed 11 bases at V and 4 bases at J, leaving 3 bases unmatched. The CDR3 is 12 amino acids. Germline lookup yields CDR1 ENHRY and CDR2 SYGVKD.

This CDR3 is CASSASARGRGTHEQYF. The CDR3 DNA is TGTGCCAGTAGTGCCAGTGCCCGGGGGCGGGGGACCCACGAGCAGTACTTC. The chain links TRBV19 to TRBJ2-7; D might be TRBD2 (7 bases). There are 17 residues in the CDR3. V was cut by 5 bases and J by 5 bases, with 25 bases left in between. Germline loops: CDR1 LNHDA, CDR2 SQIVND (reference sequence).

The gene calls are TRBV11-2 and TRBJ2-3; tentative D call: TRBD1 (6 bases). Per germline, CDR1 SGHAT and CDR2 FQNNGV. The length of the CDR3 is 13 residues. V lost 0 bases, J lost 9 bases, and 10 bases lay in between. CDR3 sequence: CASSLEAGVTQYF. CDR3 DNA: TGTGCCAGCAGCTTAGAAGCAGGGGTAACGCAGTATTTT. The full variable domain, completed using reference TRBV11-2 and TRBJ2-3, is EAGVAQSPRYKIIEKRQSVAFWCNPISGHATLYWYQQILGQGPKLLIQFQNNGVVDDSQLPKDRFSAERLKGVDSTLKIQPAKLEDSAVYLCASSLEAGVTQYFGPGTRLTVL.

The CDR3 DNA follows: TGCGCCAGCAGTTCGGGGTCGGGTTCTGAAAAACTGTTTTTT. It yields the protein CASSSGSGSEKLFF. V and J are TRBV5-1 and TRBJ1-4; unclear D gene. Trimming took off 5 bases at V and 7 bases at J, with 15 bases between the two ends. The CDR3 length is 14 residues. Per the germline V gene, CDR1 is SGHRS and CDR2 is YFSETQ.

The chain links TRBV18 to TRBJ1-3, with TRBD1 matching 8 bases. CDR1 KGHSH and CDR2 LQKENI come from the germline V gene. This CDR3 contains 15 residues. With 2 bases clipped from V and 5 bases from J, the junction kept 5 bases outside the gene matches. The CDR3 is CASSPNRGTRNTIYF. CDR3 in DNA: TGTGCCAGCTCACCAAACAGGGGGACCAGAAACACCATATATTTT.

On this clone itself: The junction departs from the called germline gene at one end, perhaps through a read error. The identical CDR3 is also encoded by other nucleotide sequences in the sample. The J gene is TRBJ1-2, the V gene TRBV2; 7 bases are shared with TRBD1. The germline V gene encodes CDR1 SNHLY and CDR2 FYNNEI. The CDR3 runs to 14 residues. DNA of the CDR3: TGCGCCAGCAGCCGACAGGGAACTAACTATGGCTACACCTTC. Translation: CASSRQGTNYGYTF.

The chain links TRBV7-8 to TRBJ2-7; 9 nucleotides align to TRBD1. This CDR3 comprises 15 residues. J lost 3 bases, V lost 2 bases, and 5 bases had no gene match. Germline CDR1 and CDR2: SGHVS and FQNEAQ. The CDR3: CASSLRDRVLYEQYF. The CDR3 DNA reads TGTGCCAGCAGCTTAAGGGACAGGGTACTCTACGAGCAGTACTTC.

The rearrangement joins TRBV6-5 to TRBJ1-1, with D unresolved. V gave up 2 bases and J gave up 2 bases, with 15 bases separating them. The germline V gene has CDR1 MNHEY and CDR2 SVGAGI. The CDR3 has 16 residues. For the CDR3, the DNA is TGTGCCAGCAGTTACACACGACAAAGGAAAAACACTGAAGCTTTCTTT. Encoded protein: CASSYTRQRKNTEAFF.

This chain joins TRBV7-3 and TRBJ2-5; 14 bases are a match to TRBD2. V lost 4 bases to trimming and J lost 5 bases; unmatched junction nucleotides: 12. The CDR3 spans 18 residues. In germline, CDR1 is SGHTA, CDR2 FQGTGA. For the CDR3, the DNA is TGTGCCAGCAGCTCCCGACTAGCGGGAGGGCCAAATTTTGAGACCCAGTACTTC. This gives the protein CASSSRLAGGPNFETQYF.

This clone was seen once. The J gene is TRBJ2-7, the V gene TRBV5-6; no reliable D call. Trimming took off 0 bases at V and 2 bases at J, with 6 bases between the two ends. CDR1 SGHDT and CDR2 YYEEEE come from the germline V gene. The CDR3 consists of 13 residues. The CDR3 DNA reads as TGTGCCAGCAGCTTGGAGGAGACCTACGAGCAGTACTTC. Amino acid sequence: CASSLEETYEQYF.

CDR3 sequence reads: CASSTGWETQYF. In DNA, the CDR3 is TGTGCCAGCAGTACAGGGTGGGAGACCCAGTACTTC. The J gene is TRBJ2-5, the V gene TRBV6-5; the D gene is possibly TRBD1 (6 bases). The CDR3 totals 12 residues. The V end was cut by 5 bases, the J end by 5 bases, with 9 bases between. Germline V gene lookup returns CDR1 MNHEY and CDR2 SVGAGI.

This chain uses TRBV5-1 with TRBJ1-4; 9 bases map to TRBD1. The CDR3 is 16 amino acids. Germline CDR1 and CDR2: SGHRS and YFSETQ. Trimming removed 0 bases from V and 4 bases from J; junction bases left unmatched: 4. The CDR3 bases are TGCGCCAGCAGCTTGGGGGACAGGGAGCTTAATGAAAAACTGTTTTTT. It is translated as CASSLGDRELNEKLFF. The full variable domain, rest sourced from reference TRBV5-1 and TRBJ1-4, is KAGVTQTPRYLIKTRGQQVTLSCSPISGHRSVSWYQQTPGQGLQFLFEYFSETQRNKGNFPGRFSGRQFSNSRSEMNVSTLELGDSALYLCASSLGDRELNEKLFFGSGTQLSVL.

The V gene is TRBV5-5, the J gene TRBJ2-7; D is uncertain. CDR3 length: 11 amino acids. V was shortened by 4 bases and J by 3 bases, with 5 bases between the two germline ends. The V gene's germline CDR1 is SGHKS and CDR2 YYEKEE (reference sequence). The CDR3 DNA reads TGTGCCAGCAGCACCAGCTACGAGCAGTACTTC. This sequence encodes CASSTSYEQYF.

The chain links TRBV29-1 to TRBJ1-2; 7 nucleotides line up with TRBD1. Germline CDR1 reads SQVTM; CDR2 reads ANQGSEA. The V and J ends lost 3 bases and 4 bases, in that order; junction bases with no gene match: 11. The length of the CDR3 is 15 residues. CDR3 nucleotide sequence: TGCAGCGTTGACCAAACCACAGGGGAGGCCTATGGCTACACCTTC. As protein: CSVDQTTGEAYGYTF. The full variable domain, in which reference TRBV29-1 and TRBJ1-2 provide the parts outside the CDR3, is SAVISQKPSRDICQRGTSLTIQCQVDSQVTMMFWYRQQPGQSLTLIATANQGSEATYESGFVIDKFPISRPNLTFSTLTVSNMSPEDSSIYLCSVDQTTGEAYGYTFGSGTRLTVV.

This chain links TRBV27 with TRBJ2-7; TRBD2 matches 8 bases. Looked up from germline, CDR1 is MNHEY and CDR2 is SMNVEV (reference sequence). Trimming cost V 3 bases and J 5 bases; bases outside gene matches: 12. The length of the CDR3 is 16 residues. Here the CDR3 reads CASSFKLAARFHEQYF. The CDR3 DNA follows: TGTGCCAGCAGTTTTAAACTAGCGGCCCGGTTCCACGAGCAGTACTTC.

The chain joins TRBV27 to TRBJ2-2; D may be TRBD1 (5 bases). The CDR3 length is 16 residues. V was clipped by 6 bases and J by 0 bases, with 14 bases between them. Germline V gene lookup returns CDR1 MNHEY and CDR2 SMNVEV (reference sequence). For the CDR3, the DNA is TGTGCCAGCAGCCCTAGACGGACAACGAACACCGGGGAGCTGTTTTTT. It yields the protein CASSPRRTTNTGELFF.

The V call is TRBV4-2, the J call TRBJ1-5; D remains unclear. The V end lost 0 bases, the J end lost 6 bases, and 12 bases lay between the germline ends. The length of the CDR3 is 15 residues. The germline V gene has CDR1 LGHNA and CDR2 YNFKEQ. CDR3 residues: CASSQDPGEGQPQHF. The CDR3 nucleotides read TGTGCCAGCAGCCAAGATCCCGGGGAAGGTCAGCCCCAGCATTTT.